The present T cell receptor (beta chain) was sequenced within a study of blood T cells in healthy people across ages. The CDR3 is made up of 17 amino acids. Germline V gene lookup returns CDR1 LGHDT and CDR2 YNNKEL (reference sequence). The V and J ends lost 4 bases and 4 bases, in that order; junction bases with no gene match: 15. In this sample, this clonotype turned up a few times. Using a J-beta primer mix together with a sample-barcoded 5' primer, a second PCR was run for about 7 to 12 cycles. Each CDR3 protein is one row after TCRdb ran MiXCR on the 5' RACE reads. The sample lists hundreds of thousands of distinct CDR3 sequences; more than 20% were seen once. Another study also made use of these data, one on T cells of mothers and their children.

The rearrangement joins TRBV3-1 to TRBJ1-1; TRBD1 agrees at 7 bases. This TCR derives from a boy aged 10-17 years in good health. Sequencing was done on a sample of blood. CDR3 sequence: CASSRPDRESLPTEAFF. The CDR3 DNA sequence: TGTGCCAGCAGCCGGCCCGACAGGGAAAGTCTCCCCACTGAAGCTTTCTTT.